One and the same sample provided the 29 T cell receptor beta chains below, sequenced in a study of regulatory T cells in long-lasting Graves disease (dated by TCRdb to the early 2020s). Libraries were constructed by multiplex PCR. The listed sequencing device is Illumina HiSeq 4000. TCR beta libraries were built with iRepertoire HTBI primers and Arm-PCR amplification of CDR3 regions. The public reads were quality trimmed at Q25 with fastp and then assembled into clones with MiXCR by TCRdb, keeping productive beta chains. Every distinct CDR3 protein forms one entry, paired with its most common genes and DNA. This sample comprises hundreds of thousands of distinct CDR3 sequences, roughly a sixth of them detected only once. About a fifth of the sample is held by the ten biggest clonotypes. The meaning of the sample's time point label: newly diagnosed GD, antithyroid drugs for less than 3 months. For both TCR sequencing and RNA sequencing, RNA was extracted from PBMCs in TRIzol.

The specimen comprised peripheral blood mononuclear cells (PBMCs), sampled at new diagnosis, from a patient treated with antithyroid drugs. The receptors come from a female donor with Graves disease.

The chain links TRBV9 to TRBJ1-6; D ambiguous. V lost 0 bases to trimming and J lost 7 bases, with 17 bases between them. Looked up from germline, CDR1 is SGDLS and CDR2 is YYNGEE. The CDR3 totals 17 residues. The CDR3 DNA is TGTGCCAGCAGCGTAGCTCTGAGACCTAAGGAGAATTCACCCCTCCACTTT. Amino acids: CASSVALRPKENSPLHF.

This clonotype occurred many times. The chain carries TRBV29-1 and TRBJ2-7; 9 nucleotides match TRBD1. Trimming removed 6 bases from V and 6 bases from J; junction bases left unmatched: 12. The V gene's germline CDR1 is SQVTM and CDR2 ANQGSEA. The CDR3 sequence is 14 residues long. The CDR3 loop reads CSVLLLDRGPEQYF. Written as DNA, the CDR3 is TGCAGCGTCCTCCTCTTGGACAGGGGACCCGAGCAGTACTTC.

Ten or more counts support this clonotype. The chain recombines TRBV12-3 or TRBV12-4 with TRBJ2-1, with TRBD2 matching over 15 bases. The end of the DNA aligns better with TRBJ2-5, so the J call may be wrong. This CDR3 has 18 amino acids. In nucleotides, the CDR3 is TGTGCCAGCAGCCAGGGGGCTGGACTAGCGGGAGGGCAGGAGACCCAGTACTTC. Translated, it gives CASSQGAGLAGGQETQYF.

This clonotype was seen repeatedly, ten times or more. The V gene is TRBV6-2 or TRBV6-3, the J gene TRBJ2-5, with unresolved D. Trimming took off 5 bases at V and 5 bases at J, with 12 bases between the two ends. Germline CDR1 and CDR2: MNHEY and SVGEGT. The CDR3 loop spans 13 amino acids. This CDR3 is CASSEYVGETQYF. In DNA form, the CDR3 reads TGTGCCAGCAGTGAGTACGTCGGTGAGACCCAGTACTTC.

Concerning this clonotype: Its ends do not fully match the called genes, so a read error is possible. V gene TRBV7-2 combines with J gene TRBJ2-3; 13 bases line up with TRBD2. CDR3 length equals 19 residues. Germline CDR1 and CDR2: SGHTA and FQGNSA. The DNA of the CDR3 is TGTGCCTGCAGCACTAGCGGGGGGGCTAGCTCCCTAAGCACAGATACGCAGTATTTT. This codes for CACSTSGGASSLSTDTQYF.

In this sample, this clonotype turned up many times. The chain recombines TRBV12-3 or TRBV12-4 with TRBJ2-3; 7 nucleotides line up with TRBD2. V dropped 3 bases and J dropped 4; count of bases not matched to a gene: 10. The CDR3 sequence is 16 residues long. The CDR3 loop reads CASSLYRGEIADTQYF. The CDR3 nucleotides read TGTGCCAGCAGTTTGTACCGGGGGGAAATAGCAGATACGCAGTATTTT.

The chain couples TRBV6-2 or TRBV6-3 to TRBJ2-7, with a possible D match to TRBD2 (6 bases). The germline V gene has CDR1 MNHEY and CDR2 SVGEGT. This CDR3 is 13 amino acids long. Trimming stripped 7 bases from V and 6 bases from J, with 16 bases between. This CDR3 reads CASKSGSLREQYF. CDR3 DNA sequence: TGTGCCAGCAAATCCGGGAGCCTGCGCGAGCAGTACTTC.

This clonotype has ten or more counts. The junction does not match germline at one end; this may be a read error. This chain connects TRBV5-1 to TRBJ1-1, with D unclear. CDR1 is SGHRS, CDR2 YFSETQ, per germline. There are 12 residues in the CDR3. The CDR3 DNA follows: TGTGCCAGCAGTTATGGGCGTACTGAAGCTTTCTTT. It translates to CASSYGRTEAFF.

There are many counts of this clonotype. This sequence joins TRBV24-1 and TRBJ2-1; TRBD2 might be the D (6 bases). CDR3 length: 16 residues. Trimming removed 3 bases at V and 0 bases at J, with 11 bases between. CDR1 is KGHDR, CDR2 SFDVKD, per germline. The CDR3 is CATSDRAGSSYNEQFF. The CDR3 DNA follows: TGTGCCACCAGTGATAGGGCGGGAAGCTCCTACAATGAGCAGTTCTTC.

V usage is TRBV6-1 and J usage is TRBJ2-7, with D perhaps matching TRBD1 (6 bases). This CDR3 spans 14 amino acids. Trimming cost V 2 bases and J 6 bases, with 14 bases left between them. Germline V gene sequence: CDR1 MNHNS, CDR2 SASEGT. The CDR3 nucleotides read TGTGCCAGCAGTGAAACAGGGTTTAACGGCGAGCAGTACTTC. As protein: CASSETGFNGEQYF.

There are many counts of this clonotype. DNA of the CDR3: TGTGCCAGCAGTCAATCAGGCCTTTCCCTCGGGAATACGCAGTATTTT. This encodes CASSQSGLSLGNTQYF. This rearrangement joins TRBV12-3 or TRBV12-4 to TRBJ2-3; weak D call: TRBD2 (5 bases). Trimming pared 5 bases from V and 7 bases from J, leaving 22 bases between. The CDR3 length is 16 residues.

In its sample, this clonotype was seen many times. This sequence joins TRBV30 and TRBJ1-2; the match to TRBD1 covers 8 bases. Unmatched junction bases numbered 4, after V lost 1 base and J lost 6 bases. Germline V gene data show CDR1 as GTSNPN and CDR2 as SVGIG (reference sequence). This CDR3 is built from 13 residues. CDR3 protein: CAWSDRGTDGYTF. CDR3 nucleotides: TGTGCCTGGAGTGACAGGGGGACGGATGGCTACACCTTC.

In regard to this clonotype: A much larger clone differs from this one at a single base, so this may be a read error. CDR3 sequence: CASSLEQGSDTQCF. Here the CDR3 DNA reads TGCGCCAGCAGCTTGGAACAGGGGAGCGATACGCAGTGTTTT. J is TRBJ2-3 and V is TRBV5-1; TRBD1 agrees at 7 bases. The V gene's germline CDR1 is SGHRS and CDR2 YFSETQ. The length of the CDR3 is 14 residues.

This clonotype came up many times. The chain couples TRBV12-3 or TRBV12-4 to TRBJ2-2, with 10 bases aligning to TRBD2. With 3 bases clipped from V and 6 bases from J, the junction kept 7 bases outside the gene matches. The CDR3 totals 16 residues. The CDR3 nucleotides are TGTGCCAGCAGTTTTCCGGCTAGCGGGGGACCCGGGGAGCTGTTTTTT. Protein: CASSFPASGGPGELFF.

This clonotype was recorded a few times. V usage is TRBV9 and J usage is TRBJ1-3, with D possibly TRBD1 on 5 matching bases. This CDR3 has 16 residues. From germline, CDR1 is SGDLS and CDR2 YYNGEE. V was shortened by 2 bases and J by 0 bases, with 12 bases between the two germline ends. CDR3 sequence: CASSVRGDDSGNTIYF. Written as DNA, the CDR3 is TGTGCCAGCAGCGTGAGGGGCGACGACTCTGGAAACACCATATATTTT.

This clonotype was observed a handful of times. The chain employs TRBV5-1 and TRBJ2-1, with no clear D. Germline lookup yields CDR1 SGHRS and CDR2 YFSETQ. CDR3 size: 13 residues. Between the trimmed V and J ends, which lost 0 bases and 7 bases, there was a span of 8 bases. The CDR3 nucleotides are TGCGCCAGCAGCTTGGGAAGAGAAAATGAGCAGTTCTTC. Residues: CASSLGRENEQFF.

In this sample, this clonotype turned up many times. V gene TRBV5-1 combines with J gene TRBJ2-5; D gene unclear. V dropped 1 base and J dropped 4 bases, with 17 bases sitting between them. The CDR3 loop spans 16 amino acids. Germline lookup yields CDR1 SGHRS and CDR2 YFSETQ. In DNA, the CDR3 is TGCGCCAGCAGCTTGTATTACGGCCATCGCACAGAGACCCAGTACTTC. Protein: CASSLYYGHRTETQYF.

The table lists this clonotype with a count of one. CDR3 DNA sequence: TGTGCCAGCAGTGCCTGGGACAACCCCGGGGAGCTGTTTTTT. Translating gives CASSAWDNPGELFF. The V and J genes are TRBV6-1 and TRBJ2-2; maybe TRBD1 (6 bases). V gave up 4 bases and J gave up 6 bases, with 12 bases separating them. CDR1 is MNHNS and CDR2 is SASEGT in the germline V gene. There are 14 residues in the CDR3.

Note on this clonotype: A read error may be the cause here, since a much bigger clone is one base away. The chain employs TRBV6-1 and TRBJ2-2, with D possibly matching TRBD1 (5 bases). CDR3 length: 14 residues. Trimming left V 8 bases short and J 8 bases short, with 18 bases between. Germline V CDR1 and CDR2: MNHNS, SASEGT. In DNA, the CDR3 is TGTGCCAGCGGATTGGGGCCGTGGGCTGGGGAGCTGTTTTTT. Encoded protein: CASGLGPWAGELFF.

This clonotype was recorded at least ten times. This chain joins TRBV30 and TRBJ2-7; D possibly corresponds to TRBD1 (6 bases). The V gene lost 4 bases and the J gene lost 4 bases, with 20 bases spanning the gap. CDR3 length: 15 residues. Germline CDR1 is GTSNPN and CDR2 is SVGIG (reference sequence). The CDR3 loop is CAWTNNGQRRYEQYF. The CDR3 region has the DNA TGTGCCTGGACAAATAATGGACAGAGGAGGTACGAGCAGTACTTC. Full variable domain (missing parts from reference TRBV30 and TRBJ2-7): SQTIHQWPATLVQPVGSPLSLECTVEGTSNPNLYWYRQAAGRGLQLLFYSVGIGQISSEVPQNLSASRPQDRQFILSSKKLLLSDSGFYLCAWTNNGQRRYEQYFGPGTRLTVT.

The CDR3 here is CATSDPGHEYGYTF. Written as DNA, the CDR3 is TGTGCCACCAGTGATCCGGGACACGAGTATGGCTACACCTTC. The chain recombines TRBV24-1 with TRBJ1-2, with D perhaps TRBD1 (6 bases). There are 14 residues in the CDR3. The V end was cut by 3 bases, the J end by 5 bases, with 12 bases between. CDR1 and CDR2 from the germline V gene are KGHDR and SFDVKD.

V gene TRBV6-2 or TRBV6-3 combines with J gene TRBJ2-3, with 12 bases identical to TRBD1. After removal of 5 bases from V and 4 bases from J, the junction contained 10 bases not matched to a gene. From germline, CDR1 is MNHEY and CDR2 SVGEGT. The CDR3 covers 17 residues. CDR3 DNA: TGTGCCAGCAGTGACCCTCCCGGGACAGGGGGCGCAGATACGCAGTATTTT. Encoded protein: CASSDPPGTGGADTQYF.

This clonotype was observed at least ten times. The chain carries TRBV30 and TRBJ2-1; unclear D gene. V lost 4 bases to trimming and J lost 4 bases, with 8 bases between them. In germline, CDR1 is GTSNPN, CDR2 SVGIG (reference sequence). CDR3 length equals 12 residues. The CDR3 sequence is CAWTGQYNEQFF. As DNA, the CDR3 is TGTGCCTGGACTGGTCAGTACAATGAGCAGTTCTTC.

This clonotype was observed at least ten times. This chain uses TRBV3-1 with TRBJ2-7; D unresolved. Trimming cost V 4 bases and J 4 bases, with 14 bases left between them. CDR3 length equals 14 residues. CDR1 LGHDT and CDR2 YNNKEL come from the germline V gene (reference sequence). CDR3 nucleotides: TGTGCCAGCAGCCCGGGCAACCGGAGATACGAGCAGTACTTC. Protein product: CASSPGNRRYEQYF.

This clonotype was seen at least ten times. V and J are TRBV10-3 and TRBJ2-7, with D unclear. With 0 bases removed from V and 2 bases from J, the gap between germline ends came to 8 bases. The germline V gene encodes CDR1 ENHRY and CDR2 SYGVKD. The CDR3 consists of 14 residues. CDR3 in amino acids: CAISESRGAYEQYF. CDR3 in DNA: TGTGCCATCAGTGAGTCGCGCGGAGCCTACGAGCAGTACTTC.

In its sample, this clonotype was seen many times. The chain joins TRBV28 to TRBJ2-1; D possibly corresponds to TRBD2 (6 bases). The V end was cut by 1 base, the J end by 8 bases, with 12 bases between. Germline CDR1 reads MDHEN; CDR2 reads SYDVKM. This CDR3 is built from 14 residues. CDR3 DNA sequence: TGTGCCAGCAGTTTATCGCCTAGCGCTGATGAGCAGTTCTTC. Amino acids: CASSLSPSADEQFF.

This clonotype occurred many times. The genes are TRBV20-1 and TRBJ1-1, with 7 bases identical to TRBD1. This CDR3 is 15 amino acids long. The germline CDR1 and CDR2 sequences are DFQATT and SNEGSKA (reference sequence). DNA of the CDR3: TGCAGCCCCAGAGGGACAGCCACAATGAACACTGAAGCTTTCTTT. Its protein product is CSPRGTATMNTEAFF.

Worth noting for this clonotype: This probably arose from a read error, given a far larger clone one base away. The chain combines TRBV7-2 with TRBJ1-2, with a weak D call TRBD1 (5 bases). Germline CDR1 is SGHTA and CDR2 is FQGNSA. There are 15 residues in the CDR3. The DNA of the CDR3 is TGTGCCTGCAGCCCCGGGGGGTTTCCTAACTATGGCTACACCTTC. Its protein is CACSPGGFPNYGYTF.

This clonotype was seen many times. This chain connects TRBV7-2 to TRBJ2-3; 7 nucleotides align to TRBD2. Germline values: CDR1 SGHTA, CDR2 FQGNSA. The junction had 18 bases not matched to a gene; V was cut back by 0 bases and J by 0 bases. The CDR3 is made up of 21 amino acids. As DNA, the CDR3 is TGTGCCAGCAGCTTAGCCCTGAAATGGGCTAGCGGCTTCACTAGCACAGATACGCAGTATTTT. Translation gives CASSLALKWASGFTSTDTQYF.